This entry lists 22 T cell receptor beta chains sequenced from one sample in a study of blood T cell repertoires in COVID-19. Method: immunoSEQ multiplex PCR; TCRdb's copy keeps in-frame clones and lacks some. The sample holds 120,000 to 150,000 clones, 75% to 90% seen once. Sequenced: peripheral blood. The receptors stem from a young man with COVID-19, enrolled during active disease.

The V call is TRBV7-2, the J call TRBJ1-5, with D perhaps matching TRBD1 (5 bases). The germline CDR1 and CDR2 sequences are SGHTA and FQGNSA. Trimming took off 2 bases at V and 3 bases at J, with 14 bases between the two ends. This CDR3 is built from 16 residues. The CDR3 nucleotides read TGTGCCAGCAGCTTAAGGTCAGGGATCCTCAATCAGCCCCAGCATTTT. Translation: CASSLRSGILNQPQHF.

This chain's CDR3 is CASSQLGGSSYEQFF. DNA of the CDR3: TGTGCCAGCAGCCAACTCGGCGGGAGCAGCTATGAGCAGTTCTTC. The chain recombines TRBV7-2 with TRBJ2-1, with 7 bases matching TRBD2. V gave up 5 bases and J gave up 8 bases; unmatched junction bases: 12. The V gene's germline CDR1 is SGHTA and CDR2 FQGNSA. The length of the CDR3 is 15 residues.

This chain connects TRBV3-1 (or the pseudogene TRBV3-2) to TRBJ2-3, with 9 bases aligning to TRBD2. The CDR3 sequence is 15 residues long. V shed 4 bases, J shed 4 bases, and the junction held 6 bases outside the gene matches. In germline, CDR1 is LGHDT, CDR2 YNNKEL (reference sequence). The CDR3 nucleotides are TGTGCCAGCAGCCCTAGCGGGGTAGGCGCAGATACGCAGTATTTT. Encoded protein: CASSPSGVGADTQYF.

DNA of the CDR3: TGTGCCAGCAGTCCCTCGACCGTTCGGGGTGAGCCCCAGCATTTT. Its translation: CASSPSTVRGEPQHF. The J gene is TRBJ1-5, the V gene TRBV6-6; D not certain. Trimming removed 5 bases from V and 8 bases from J, with 19 bases in between. CDR3 size: 15 residues. CDR1 is MNHNY, CDR2 SVGAGI, per germline (reference sequence).

This clone appeared once. This chain joins TRBV19 and TRBJ2-2, with TRBD2 matching 7 bases. The germline CDR1 and CDR2 sequences are LNHDA and SQIVND (reference sequence). The trim removed 9 bases at V and 0 bases at J, leaving 4 bases unmatched. CDR3 size: 14 residues. This chain's CDR3 is CASRAGANTGELFF. CDR3 coding DNA: TGTGCCAGCCGGGCGGGAGCGAACACCGGGGAGCTGTTTTTT. Full variable domain (remainder filled in from reference TRBV19 and TRBJ2-2): DGGITQSPKYLFRKEGQNVTLSCEQNLNHDAMYWYRQDPGQGLRLIYYSQIVNDFQKGDIAEGYSVSREKKESFPLTVTSAQKNPTAFYLCASRAGANTGELFFGEGSRLTVL.

This chain joins TRBV2 and TRBJ2-7; 7 positions match TRBD1. Germline V gives CDR1 SNHLY, CDR2 FYNNEI. The J segment lost 1 base and the V segment lost 3 bases, leaving 0 bases of the junction unmatched. The CDR3 has 13 residues. The CDR3 is CASSDRGSYEQYF. The CDR3 DNA reads TGTGCCAGCAGTGACAGGGGGTCCTACGAGCAGTACTTC.

This clone has just a few counts. The chain uses TRBV10-3 and TRBJ2-2; 11 bases agree with TRBD1. V shed 4 bases, J shed 5 bases, and the junction held 0 bases outside the gene matches. The CDR3 has 14 amino acids. CDR1 and CDR2 from the germline V gene are ENHRY and SYGVKD. CDR3 in amino acids: CAISGDRGTGELFF. DNA for the CDR3: TGTGCCATCAGTGGGGACAGGGGGACCGGGGAGCTGTTTTTT.

The V gene is TRBV13, the J gene TRBJ2-3; D is perhaps TRBD1 (5 bases). The CDR3 extends over 14 amino acids. The V end lost 5 bases, the J end lost 1 base, and 10 bases lay between the germline ends. Germline values: CDR1 PRHDT, CDR2 FYEKMQ (reference sequence). CDR3 loop: CASSLVGGTDTQYF. The CDR3 nucleotides are TGTGCCAGCAGCCTTGTAGGGGGCACAGATACGCAGTATTTT. Variable domain in full (rest from reference TRBV13 and TRBJ2-3): AAGVIQSPRHLIKEKRETATLKCYPIPRHDTVYWYQQGPGQDPQFLISFYEKMQSDKGSIPDRFSAQQFSDYHSELNMSSLELGDSALYFCASSLVGGTDTQYFGPGTRLTVL.

This clone showed up just a few times. The chain carries TRBV10-3 and TRBJ2-7; perhaps TRBD2 as D (5 bases). CDR1 is ENHRY, CDR2 SYGVKD, per germline. The CDR3 loop spans 16 amino acids. V shed 4 bases and J shed 0 bases, with 16 bases lying between them. CDR3 nucleotides: TGTGCCATCAGTGGGGAGCTGCTCCTCTTCTCCTACGAGCAGTACTTC. Amino acids: CAISGELLLFSYEQYF.

The gene calls are TRBV3-1 (or the pseudogene TRBV3-2) and TRBJ1-6; 9 nucleotides match TRBD1. J lost 7 bases, V lost 4 bases, and 5 bases had no gene match. Germline loops: CDR1 LGHDT, CDR2 YNNKEL (reference sequence). CDR3 length equals 15 residues. CDR3: CASSRTDRGNSPLHF. The CDR3 nucleotides read TGTGCCAGCAGCCGGACCGACAGGGGGAATTCACCCCTCCACTTT.

This rearrangement joins TRBV7-9 to TRBJ2-7; TRBD1 matches at 9 bases. CDR3 size: 14 residues. After removal of 5 bases from V and 9 bases from J, the junction contained 11 bases not matched to a gene. CDR1 and CDR2 (germline): SEHNR, FQNEAQ (reference sequence). Here the CDR3 DNA reads TGTGCCAGCAGCCAGCGGGACAGGGTCCTCCGGCAGTACTTC. It specifies CASSQRDRVLRQYF.

This chain links TRBV28 with TRBJ1-1; the D gene is possibly TRBD1 (6 bases). The germline V gene encodes CDR1 MDHEN and CDR2 SYDVKM. Trimming removed 6 bases from V and 7 bases from J, with 18 bases in between. The CDR3 length is 14 residues. As DNA, the CDR3 is TGTGCCAGCAGCCTAGGGACACGGGAACGTGAAGCTTTCTTT. Its protein product is CASSLGTREREAFF. Looking up the rest from reference TRBV28 and TRBJ1-1 gives the full variable domain: DVKVTQSSRYLVKRTGEKVFLECVQDMDHENMFWYRQDPGLGLRLIYFSYDVKMKEKGDIPEGYSVSREKKERFSLILESASTNQTSMYLCASSLGTREREAFFGQGTRLTVV.

The V gene is TRBV4-3, the J gene TRBJ2-3, with 13 bases lining up with TRBD2. CDR3 length equals 16 residues. Unmatched junction bases numbered 3, after V lost 2 bases and J lost 4 bases. CDR1 is LGHNA, CDR2 YSLEER, per germline. This CDR3 is CASSQKLAGGPDTQYF. The CDR3 DNA follows: TGCGCCAGCAGCCAAAAACTAGCGGGAGGGCCAGATACGCAGTATTTT.

The chain's CDR3 is CASSLVDRDQETQYF. CDR3 nucleotides: TGTGCCAGCAGCTTGGTGGACAGGGACCAAGAGACCCAGTACTTC. The chain is built from TRBV5-6 and TRBJ2-5, with TRBD1 matching over 8 bases. Germline V gene data show CDR1 as SGHDT and CDR2 as YYEEEE. The CDR3 length is 15 residues. V dropped 0 bases and J dropped 0; count of bases not matched to a gene: 1.

Only a few counts were recorded for this clone. The gene calls are TRBV10-1 and TRBJ2-7; 8 nucleotides match TRBD1. CDR3 length equals 15 residues. The J segment lost 0 bases and the V segment lost 6 bases, leaving 7 bases of the junction unmatched. Germline-derived CDR1 and CDR2 are WNHNN and SYGVQD (reference sequence). DNA for the CDR3: TGCGCCAGCAGATGGGGGGACAGGCTCTCCTACGAGCAGTACTTC. Its translation is CASRWGDRLSYEQYF.

V and J are TRBV29-1 and TRBJ2-7, with TRBD1 identical over 7 bases. Germline CDR1 and CDR2: SQVTM and ANQGSEA. Trimming at V came to 7 bases and at J to 3 bases, leaving 3 bases not matched to a gene. The CDR3 is made up of 11 amino acids. The CDR3 bases are TGCAGCGCCAGGGACAGCTACGAGCAGTACTTC. Protein sequence: CSARDSYEQYF.

V usage is TRBV21-1 and J usage is TRBJ2-3; TRBD1, as called in the table, went unchecked against the DNA. TRBV21-1 is noted as a pseudogene. The CDR3 sequence is 17 residues long. Here the CDR3 DNA reads TGTGCCAGCAGCAAAGAGGCGGGACAGGCCTTCACAGATACGCAGTATTTT. This codes for CASSKEAGQAFTDTQYF.

The rearrangement links TRBV6-5 to TRBJ2-7, with a weak D call TRBD1 (5 bases). The germline V gene encodes CDR1 MNHEY and CDR2 SVGAGI. Deletions cut 3 bases from V and 1 base from J, with 10 bases between. CDR3 length: 14 amino acids. CDR3 DNA: TGTGCCAGCAGTTATTATAAGGGGTCCTACGAGCAGTACTTC. It is translated as CASSYYKGSYEQYF.

Concerning this clone: The germline gene is not matched at one end of the junction; a read error may be the cause. The chain joins TRBV24-1 to TRBJ2-7; D is possibly TRBD1 (6 bases). Germline V gene lookup returns CDR1 KGHDR and CDR2 SFDVKD. The CDR3 contains 15 residues. The CDR3 here is CATSAGTRMADEQYF. In DNA form, the CDR3 reads TGTGCCACAAGTGCCGGGACAAGGATGGCGGACGAGCAGTACTTC.

The chain links TRBV6-4 to TRBJ2-3, with 10 bases identical to TRBD2. Per the germline V gene, CDR1 is MRHNA and CDR2 is SNTAGT. This CDR3 contains 15 residues. Trimming took 0 bases from V and 5 from J; bases not matched to a gene: 2. CDR3 coding DNA: TGTGCCAGCAGTGACTCGAGCGGGAGGGGAGATACGCAGTATTTT. Protein product: CASSDSSGRGDTQYF.

The chain couples TRBV30 to TRBJ1-4; 8 bases align to TRBD1. CDR3 length: 16 residues. Germline CDR1 and CDR2: GTSNPN and SVGIG (reference sequence). The V segment lost 1 base and the J segment 7 bases; nucleotides outside the gene matches: 11. The CDR3 nucleotides read TGTGCCTGGAGTGGCAACAGGGGGATCGGTCGTGAAAAACTGTTTTTT. Encoded protein: CAWSGNRGIGREKLFF. Supplemented by reference TRBV30 and TRBJ1-4, the full variable domain reads SQTIHQWPATLVQPVGSPLSLECTVEGTSNPNLYWYRQAAGRGLQLLFYSVGIGQISSEVPQNLSASRPQDRQFILSSKKLLLSDSGFYLCAWSGNRGIGREKLFFGSGTQLSVL.

This chain joins TRBV5-4 and TRBJ2-5, with a weak D call TRBD2 (6 bases). V was pared by 4 bases and J by 5 bases, with 15 bases between. CDR1 and CDR2 from the germline V gene are SGHNT and YYREEE (reference sequence). This CDR3 is built from 14 residues. CDR3 amino acids: CASSNGRSFETQYF. CDR3 DNA: TGTGCCAGCAGCAATGGGAGGTCCTTTGAGACCCAGTACTTC.